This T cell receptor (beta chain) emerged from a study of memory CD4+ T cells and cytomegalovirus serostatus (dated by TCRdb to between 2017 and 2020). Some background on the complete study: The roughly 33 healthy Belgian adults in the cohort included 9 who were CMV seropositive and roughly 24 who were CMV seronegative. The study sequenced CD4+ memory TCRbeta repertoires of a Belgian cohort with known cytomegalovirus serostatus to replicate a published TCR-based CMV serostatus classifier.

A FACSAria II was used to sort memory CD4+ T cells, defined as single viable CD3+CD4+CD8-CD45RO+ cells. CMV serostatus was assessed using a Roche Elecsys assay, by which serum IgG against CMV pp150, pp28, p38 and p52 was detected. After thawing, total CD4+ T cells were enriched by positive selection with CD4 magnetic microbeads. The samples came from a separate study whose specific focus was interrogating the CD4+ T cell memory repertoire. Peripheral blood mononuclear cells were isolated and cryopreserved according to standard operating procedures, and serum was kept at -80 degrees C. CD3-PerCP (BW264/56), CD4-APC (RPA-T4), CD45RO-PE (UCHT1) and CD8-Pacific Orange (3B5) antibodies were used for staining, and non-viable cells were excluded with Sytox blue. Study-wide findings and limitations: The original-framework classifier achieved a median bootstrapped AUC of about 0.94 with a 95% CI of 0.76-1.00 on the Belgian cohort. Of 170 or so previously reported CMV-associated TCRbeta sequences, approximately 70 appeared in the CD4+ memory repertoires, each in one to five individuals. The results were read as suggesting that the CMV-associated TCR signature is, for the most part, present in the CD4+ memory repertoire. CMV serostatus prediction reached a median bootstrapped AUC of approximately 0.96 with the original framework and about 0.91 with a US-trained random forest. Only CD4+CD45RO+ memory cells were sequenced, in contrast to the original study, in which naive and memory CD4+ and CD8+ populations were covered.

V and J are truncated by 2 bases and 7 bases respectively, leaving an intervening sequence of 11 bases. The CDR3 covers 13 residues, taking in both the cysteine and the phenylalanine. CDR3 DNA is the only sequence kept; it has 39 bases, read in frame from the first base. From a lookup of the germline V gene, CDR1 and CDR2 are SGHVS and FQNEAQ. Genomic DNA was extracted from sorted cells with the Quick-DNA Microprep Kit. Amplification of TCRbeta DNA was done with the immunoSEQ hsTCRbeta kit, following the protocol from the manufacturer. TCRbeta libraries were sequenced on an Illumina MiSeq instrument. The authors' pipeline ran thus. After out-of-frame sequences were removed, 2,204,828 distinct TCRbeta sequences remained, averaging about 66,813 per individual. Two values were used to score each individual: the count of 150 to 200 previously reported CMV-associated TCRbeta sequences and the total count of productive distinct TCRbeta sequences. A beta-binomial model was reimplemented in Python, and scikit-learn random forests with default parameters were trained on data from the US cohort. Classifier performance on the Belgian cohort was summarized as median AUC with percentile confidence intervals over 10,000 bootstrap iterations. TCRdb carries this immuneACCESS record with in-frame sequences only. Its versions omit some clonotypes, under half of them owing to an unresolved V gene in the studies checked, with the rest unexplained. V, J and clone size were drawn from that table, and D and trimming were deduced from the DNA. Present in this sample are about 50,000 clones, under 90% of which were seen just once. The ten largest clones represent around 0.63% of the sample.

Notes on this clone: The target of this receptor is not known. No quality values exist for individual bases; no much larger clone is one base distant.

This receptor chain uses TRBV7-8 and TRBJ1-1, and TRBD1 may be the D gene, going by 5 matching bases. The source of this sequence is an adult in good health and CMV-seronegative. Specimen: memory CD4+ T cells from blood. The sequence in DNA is TGTGCCAGCAGCTTAATGGAGGGGCTTGAAGCTTTCTTT. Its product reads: CASSLMEGLEAFF.